The 13 T cell receptor beta chains below were found in one sample sequenced in a study of blood T cells in healthy people across ages. A J-beta primer mix and a sample-barcoded 5' primer were used in a second PCR of roughly 6 to 11 cycles. Via MiXCR, TCRdb re-called the 5' RACE reads, giving one row per CDR3 protein. The repertoire includes some 760,000 distinct CDR3 sequences, more than 20% of them detected once, and 9.4% sits in the top ten. This same sample was also taken into another study, of T cells of mothers and their children.

The sequencing sample was made of blood. The receptors originated from a boy aged 10-17 years in good health.

This clonotype was found a few times. The rearrangement joins TRBV20-1 to TRBJ2-1; no firm D call. Germline CDR1 reads DFQATT; CDR2 reads SNEGSKA (reference sequence). This CDR3 has 12 amino acids. The V and J ends lost 6 bases and 6 bases respectively, with 12 bases between them. The CDR3 region is CSARLRVNEQFF. CDR3 coding DNA: TGCAGTGCCCGGCTCCGTGTCAATGAGCAGTTCTTC.

This clonotype was seen only a few times. The junction departs from germline at one end; a sequencing error may be responsible. The chain combines TRBV29-1 with TRBJ1-1; 7 bases map to TRBD1. The CDR3 sequence is 11 residues long. Looked up from germline, CDR1 is SQVTM and CDR2 is ANQGSEA. CDR3 sequence reads: CSVGDRTEALF. The CDR3 DNA follows: TGCAGCGTCGGGGACAGAACTGAAGCTCTCTTT.

This rearrangement joins TRBV29-1 to TRBJ2-4; D perhaps matches TRBD1 (5 bases). The CDR3 sequence is 13 residues long. Between the trimmed V and J ends, which lost 4 bases and 2 bases, there was a span of 9 bases. Germline CDR1 and CDR2: SQVTM and ANQGSEA. CDR3 protein: CSVVWGTKNIQYF. The CDR3 DNA sequence: TGCAGCGTTGTTTGGGGCACCAAAAACATTCAGTACTTC.

CDR3 in DNA: TGCAGCGTTGAAGCAGGGATGAACACTGAAGCTTTCTTT. It codes for CSVEAGMNTEAFF. The chain recombines TRBV29-1 with TRBJ1-1; a weak D match, TRBD1 (5 bases). The germline V and J ends were trimmed by 1 base and 0 bases, with 6 bases remaining between them. The CDR3 has 13 residues. Germline-derived CDR1 and CDR2 are SQVTM and ANQGSEA. Full variable domain (remainder filled in from reference TRBV29-1 and TRBJ1-1): SAVISQKPSRDICQRGTSLTIQCQVDSQVTMMFWYRQQPGQSLTLIATANQGSEATYESGFVIDKFPISRPNLTFSTLTVSNMSPEDSSIYLCSVEAGMNTEAFFGQGTRLTVV.

This clonotype was recorded a few times. The V and J genes are TRBV6-2 or TRBV6-3 and TRBJ2-1; D remains unclear. V dropped 2 bases and J dropped 7 bases, with 15 bases sitting between them. Germline V gene lookup returns CDR1 MNHEY and CDR2 SVGEGT. This CDR3 region has 15 residues. In DNA, the CDR3 is TGTGCCAGCAGTTACCTGCCCCTCTTGGTGAATGAGCAGTTCTTC. Protein sequence: CASSYLPLLVNEQFF.

Points on this clonotype: This CDR3 is missing its conserved last phenylalanine or tryptophan, likely due to a read error. J is TRBJ1-2 and V is TRBV5-1; unclear D gene. CDR3 length equals 14 residues. The germline gives CDR1 SGHRS, CDR2 YFSETQ. V was clipped by 4 bases and J by 0 bases, with 10 bases between them. CDR3: CASSLNKANYGYTL. As DNA, the CDR3 is TGCGCCAGCAGCCTAAACAAAGCTAACTATGGCTACACCCTC.

This clonotype has more than one count but fewer than ten. Germline and junction disagree at one end, which may indicate a read error. The chain combines TRBV6-1 with TRBJ2-2; 9 bases fit TRBD2. CDR1 is MNHNS and CDR2 is SASEGT in the germline V gene. This CDR3 region has 17 residues. The CDR3 coding sequence is TGCGCCAGCAGTGGTAGCGGGAGAGGGGCGGGCACCGGGGAGCTGTTTTTT. It is translated as CASSGSGRGAGTGELFF.

This rearrangement joins TRBV7-9 to TRBJ2-1; unclear D gene. Germline CDR1 is SEHNR and CDR2 is FQNEAQ (reference sequence). The V gene lost 8 bases and the J gene lost 0 bases, with 2 bases spanning the gap. The CDR3 length is 11 residues. CDR3 loop: CASVSYNEQFF. The DNA of the CDR3 is TGTGCCAGCGTCTCCTACAATGAGCAGTTCTTC.

CDR3 sequence reads: CASSVVAGNTEAFF. The CDR3 DNA sequence: TGTGCCAGCAGCGTAGTGGCCGGGAACACTGAAGCTTTCTTT. The rearrangement joins TRBV9 to TRBJ1-1; D not resolved. The length of the CDR3 is 14 residues. The germline V and J ends were trimmed by 0 bases and 1 base, with 7 bases remaining between them. Germline CDR1 is SGDLS and CDR2 is YYNGEE.

In this sample, this clonotype turned up a few times. V is TRBV10-3 and J is TRBJ2-7; 7 bases fit TRBD2. CDR1 ENHRY and CDR2 SYGVKD come from the germline V gene. Trimming cost V 8 bases and J 3 bases; bases outside gene matches: 7. The CDR3 is 13 residues long. The CDR3 here is CAIGGLGIYEQYF. The CDR3 DNA is TGTGCCATCGGAGGACTAGGGATCTACGAGCAGTACTTC.

This clonotype was picked up a small number of times. V is TRBV4-3 and J is TRBJ1-4; D is unclear. The CDR3 is 15 residues long. Germline V gene data show CDR1 as LGHNA and CDR2 as YSLEER. V lost 4 bases, J lost 8 bases, and 17 bases lay in between. The CDR3 spells CASSPSPHSVEKLFF. For the CDR3, the DNA is TGCGCCAGCAGCCCCAGTCCTCATTCTGTCGAAAAACTGTTTTTT.

This chain connects TRBV24-1 to TRBJ2-1; 10 positions agree with TRBD1. The CDR3 contains 15 residues. The V gene end was trimmed by 4 bases and the J gene end by 7 bases; junction bases not matched to a gene: 6. Germline lookup yields CDR1 KGHDR and CDR2 SFDVKD. This CDR3 reads CATSDLTGGKNEQFF. In DNA, the CDR3 is TGTGCCACCAGTGACTTGACAGGGGGCAAGAATGAGCAGTTCTTC.

The chain combines TRBV7-2 with TRBJ2-5; D is unclear. The CDR3 has 17 amino acids. CDR1 and CDR2 (germline): SGHTA, FQGNSA. The germline V and J ends were trimmed by 7 bases and 2 bases, with 23 bases remaining between them. This CDR3 reads CASTGGGVAVGQETQYF. The CDR3 DNA sequence: TGTGCCAGCACCGGTGGTGGGGTTGCCGTGGGGCAAGAGACCCAGTACTTC.